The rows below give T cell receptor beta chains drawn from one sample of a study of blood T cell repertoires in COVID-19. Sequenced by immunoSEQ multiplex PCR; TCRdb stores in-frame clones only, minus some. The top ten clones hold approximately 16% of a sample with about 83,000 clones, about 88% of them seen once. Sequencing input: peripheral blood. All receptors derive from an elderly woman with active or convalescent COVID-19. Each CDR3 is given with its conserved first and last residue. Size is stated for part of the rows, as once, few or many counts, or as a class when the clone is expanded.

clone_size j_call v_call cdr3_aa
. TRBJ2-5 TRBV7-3 CASSLLAGSRETQYF
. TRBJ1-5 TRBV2 CASGPGVSQPQHF
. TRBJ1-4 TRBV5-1 CASSLETGGANKLFF
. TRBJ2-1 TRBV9 CASSGSGTSGGREQFF
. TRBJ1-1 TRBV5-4 CASGHIAGEAFF
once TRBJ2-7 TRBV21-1 CASSSRTGFHEQYF
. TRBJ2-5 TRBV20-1 CSASLRAQETQYF
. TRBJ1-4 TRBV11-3 CASSQGGSGEKLFF
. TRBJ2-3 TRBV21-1 CAIVSGQHLDQYF
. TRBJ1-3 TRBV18 CASSPQGKGNTIYF
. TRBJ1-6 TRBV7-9 CATTGPNSPLHF
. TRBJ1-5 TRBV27 CASSGQGVAARNQPQHF
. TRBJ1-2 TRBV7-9 CALNPFGYTF
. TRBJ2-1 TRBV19 CASSIGAISYNEQFF
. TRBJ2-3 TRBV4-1 CASSQGRVRAGLSDTQYF
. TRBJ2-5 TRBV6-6 CASSYSSGGGHF
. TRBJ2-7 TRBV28 CASASGDYLRKQYF
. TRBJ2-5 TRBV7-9 CASSFLQETQYF
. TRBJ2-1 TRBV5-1 CASSYGNSYNEQFF
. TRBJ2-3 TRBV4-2 CASSQDLAADTQYF
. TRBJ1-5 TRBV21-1 CASSILEQGHRSNQPQHF
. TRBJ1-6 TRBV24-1 CATSDGPGQGVGIHSYNSPLHF
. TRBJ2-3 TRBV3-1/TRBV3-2 CASSHLLGGAGTDTQYF
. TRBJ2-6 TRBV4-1 CASTSPTGFGANVLTF
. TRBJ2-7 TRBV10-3 CATSKTGTYEQYF
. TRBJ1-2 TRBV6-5 CASSYRQTNYGYTF